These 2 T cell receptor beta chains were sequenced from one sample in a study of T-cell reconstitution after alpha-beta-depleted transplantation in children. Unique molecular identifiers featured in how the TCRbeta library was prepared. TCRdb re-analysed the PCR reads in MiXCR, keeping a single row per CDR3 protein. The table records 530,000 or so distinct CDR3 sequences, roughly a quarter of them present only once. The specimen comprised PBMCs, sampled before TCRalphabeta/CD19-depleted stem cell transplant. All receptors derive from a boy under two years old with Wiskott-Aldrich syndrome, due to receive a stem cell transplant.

The CDR3 nucleotides read TGTGCCAGCAGCTTAGAAGGACTAGCGGTCGTGGATACGCAGTATTTT. It translates to CASSLEGLAVVDTQYF. The V and J genes are TRBV13 and TRBJ2-3; 10 nucleotides line up with TRBD2. Germline CDR1 is PRHDT and CDR2 is FYEKMQ (reference sequence). V was pared by 1 base and J by 6 bases, with 7 bases of the junction left unmatched. This CDR3 is built from 16 residues.

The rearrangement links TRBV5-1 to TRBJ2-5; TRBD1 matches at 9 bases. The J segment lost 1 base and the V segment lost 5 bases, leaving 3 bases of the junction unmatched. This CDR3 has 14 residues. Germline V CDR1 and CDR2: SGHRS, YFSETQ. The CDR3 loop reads CASSHRGLQETQYF. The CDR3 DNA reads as TGCGCCAGCAGTCACAGGGGGCTCCAAGAGACCCAGTACTTC.